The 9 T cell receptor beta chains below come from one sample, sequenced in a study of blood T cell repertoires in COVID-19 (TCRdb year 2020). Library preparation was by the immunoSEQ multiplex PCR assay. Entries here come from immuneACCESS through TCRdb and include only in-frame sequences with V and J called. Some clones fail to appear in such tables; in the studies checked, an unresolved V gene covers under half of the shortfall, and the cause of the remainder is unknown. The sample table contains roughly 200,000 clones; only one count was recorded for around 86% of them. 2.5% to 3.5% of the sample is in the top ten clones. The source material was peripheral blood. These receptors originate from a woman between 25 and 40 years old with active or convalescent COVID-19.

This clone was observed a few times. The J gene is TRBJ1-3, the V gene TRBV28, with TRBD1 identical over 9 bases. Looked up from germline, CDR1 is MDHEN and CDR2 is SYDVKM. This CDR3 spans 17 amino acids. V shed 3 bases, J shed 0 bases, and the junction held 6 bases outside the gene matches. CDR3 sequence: CASSFRTGAASGNTIYF. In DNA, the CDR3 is TGTGCCAGCAGTTTCCGGACAGGGGCAGCCTCTGGAAACACCATATATTTT. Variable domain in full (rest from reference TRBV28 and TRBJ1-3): DVKVTQSSRYLVKRTGEKVFLECVQDMDHENMFWYRQDPGLGLRLIYFSYDVKMKEKGDIPEGYSVSREKKERFSLILESASTNQTSMYLCASSFRTGAASGNTIYFGEGSWLTVV.

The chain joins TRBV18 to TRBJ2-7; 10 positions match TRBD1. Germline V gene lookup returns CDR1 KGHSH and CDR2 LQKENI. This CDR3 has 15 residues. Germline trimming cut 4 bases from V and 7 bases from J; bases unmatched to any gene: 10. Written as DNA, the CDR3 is TGTGCCAGCTCACTTGGACAGGGGGGACTAGGTGAGCAGTACTTC. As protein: CASSLGQGGLGEQYF.

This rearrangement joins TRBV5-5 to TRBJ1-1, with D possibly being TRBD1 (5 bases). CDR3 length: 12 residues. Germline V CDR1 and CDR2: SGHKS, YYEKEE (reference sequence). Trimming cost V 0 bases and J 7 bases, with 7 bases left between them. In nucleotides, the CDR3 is TGTGCCAGCAGCTTGGCGGGGGGTGAAGCTTTCTTT. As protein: CASSLAGGEAFF.

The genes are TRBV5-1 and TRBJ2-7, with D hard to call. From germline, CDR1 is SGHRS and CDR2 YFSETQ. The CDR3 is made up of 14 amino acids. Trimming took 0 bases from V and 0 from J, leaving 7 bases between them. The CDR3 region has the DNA TGCGCCAGCAGCTTGGTTGCGGTCTCCTACGAGCAGTACTTC. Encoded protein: CASSLVAVSYEQYF.

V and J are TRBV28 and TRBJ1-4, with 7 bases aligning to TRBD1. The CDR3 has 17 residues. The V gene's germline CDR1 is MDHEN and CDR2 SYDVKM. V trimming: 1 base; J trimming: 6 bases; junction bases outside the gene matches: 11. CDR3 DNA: TGTGCCAGCAGTTTATCCCTCCTGACAGGGAAGGATGAAAAACTGTTTTTT. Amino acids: CASSLSLLTGKDEKLFF.

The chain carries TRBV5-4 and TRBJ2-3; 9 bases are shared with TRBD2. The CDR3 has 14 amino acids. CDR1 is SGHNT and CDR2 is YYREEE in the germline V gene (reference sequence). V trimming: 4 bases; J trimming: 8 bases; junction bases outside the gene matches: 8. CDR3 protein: CASSEGLAGPTQYF. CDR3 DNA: TGTGCCAGCAGCGAGGGGCTAGCGGGACCTACGCAGTATTTT.

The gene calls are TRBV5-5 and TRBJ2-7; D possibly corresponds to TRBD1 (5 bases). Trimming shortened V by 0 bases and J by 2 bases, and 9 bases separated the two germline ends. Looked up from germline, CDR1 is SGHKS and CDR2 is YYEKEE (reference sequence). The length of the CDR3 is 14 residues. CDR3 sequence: CASSLAGPPYEQYF. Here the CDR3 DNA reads TGTGCCAGCAGCTTGGCAGGGCCACCCTACGAGCAGTACTTC. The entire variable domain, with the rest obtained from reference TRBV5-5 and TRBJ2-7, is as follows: DAGVTQSPTHLIKTRGQQVTLRCSPISGHKSVSWYQQVLGQGPQFIFQYYEKEERGRGNFPDRFSARQFPNYSSELNVNALLLGDSALYLCASSLAGPPYEQYFGPGTRLTVT.

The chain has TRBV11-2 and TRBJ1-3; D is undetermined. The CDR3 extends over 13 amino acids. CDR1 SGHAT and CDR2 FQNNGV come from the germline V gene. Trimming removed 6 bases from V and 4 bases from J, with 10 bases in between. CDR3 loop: CASRRELGNTIYF. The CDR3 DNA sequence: TGTGCCAGCAGGCGGGAGTTAGGAAACACCATATATTTT.

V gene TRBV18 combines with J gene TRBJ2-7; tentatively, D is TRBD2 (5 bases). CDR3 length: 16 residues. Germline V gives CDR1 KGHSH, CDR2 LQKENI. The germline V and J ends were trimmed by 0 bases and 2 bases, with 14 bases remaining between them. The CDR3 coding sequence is TGTGCCAGCTCACCACCACCCACTAGTTTGGCCTACGAGCAGTACTTC. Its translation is CASSPPPTSLAYEQYF.